This T cell receptor beta chain was sequenced during a study of T cells after yellow fever vaccination. A remark on this clonotype: Its antigen is unknown.

The germline V gene has CDR1 LGHNA and CDR2 YSLEER. The CDR3 totals 14 residues. Trimming removed 0 bases from V and 5 bases from J, with 7 bases in between. General study results and limits: Clones from primary vaccination mostly reappeared after the booster (around 96% CD4, 88% CD8). Clonotypes found in both CD4 and CD8 compartments made up a small share.

For TCR, cDNA came from 5'RACE template switching, which added a universal primer site and UMIs. MiXCR, applied by TCRdb to the 5' RACE reads, yields one record per CDR3 protein. The sample comprises a few hundred thousand distinct CDR3 sequences, 4.1% of which are singletons, and around 25% rests with the top ten. The receptor was isolated from a man between 18 and 35 years old who received the YFV17D yellow fever vaccine. The sequences come from PBMCs, collected 5 days after the yellow fever booster vaccination. The rearrangement links TRBV4-3 to TRBJ2-2; no reliable D call. CDR3 amino acids: CASSQELGTGELFF. DNA of the CDR3: TGCGCCAGCAGCCAAGAGCTGGGAACCGGGGAGCTGTTTTTT.